Described below is a single TCR beta chain sequence and its context. The target antigen is unknown. The entry originates in a study of OX40 agonist ivuxolimab in advanced cancers. Study information: Each dose-escalation patient presented with hepatocellular carcinoma, melanoma, renal cell or head and neck cancer.

The CDR3 runs 12 residues. Germline-derived CDR1 and CDR2 are SEHNR and FQNEAQ (reference sequence). V lost 5 bases and J 10 bases, leaving 12 bases between the germline ends. Study observations and caveats: Clonal expansion from baseline to week 6 occurred in both CD4+ and CD8+ T cells. Among the nonresponders, some also had low normalized T-cell clonal expansion. CD8+ T cells averaged more expanded clones than CD4+.

Data came from immunoSEQ multiplex PCR; TCRdb stores just in-frame clones and leaves some out. The sample holds around 46,000 clones, 84% seen once. The origin of this receptor is an adult with an advanced solid tumor such as melanoma, head and neck, liver or kidney cancer. The source was CD4+ or CD8+ T cells sorted from blood, collected in a trial of the OX40 agonist ivuxolimab. This chain joins TRBV7-9 and TRBJ2-1; D is ambiguous. The CDR3 protein is CASSVRSAEQFF. As DNA, the CDR3 is TGTGCCAGCAGCGTAAGGAGCGCGGAGCAGTTCTTC.